This T cell receptor beta chain appears in the sequencing data of a study of PD-1 blockade in classical Hodgkin lymphoma. Patients all relapsed after autologous stem cell transplantation, and there was variation in brentuximab vedotin exposure. Profiled with immunoSEQ multiplex PCR; TCRdb holds only in-frame clones, not every one. The repertoire holds approximately 60,000 clones, with about 91% as singletons. V gave up 9 bases and J gave up 6 bases, with 20 bases separating them. This CDR3 is built from 15 residues. Germline assignment: CDR1 SEHNR and CDR2 FQNEAQ (reference sequence). The starting material was peripheral blood mononuclear cells (PBMCs), obtained at baseline. The TCR sequence derives from a human donor with classical Hodgkin lymphoma. This chain joins TRBV7-9 and TRBJ2-2; possibly TRBD2 for D (6 bases). This chain's CDR3 is CARSSAGSGAGELFF. The CDR3 DNA reads as TGTGCCAGGAGCAGCGCAGGTTCGGGGGCCGGGGAGCTGTTTTTT.